This is a list of T cell receptor beta chains from one sample in a study of identical twins. Each CDR3 protein is one row after TCRdb ran MiXCR on the 5' RACE reads. The top ten clones hold approximately 14% of a sample with roughly 720,000 distinct CDR3 sequences, roughly 18% of them seen once. The same data also went into a second study, on T cells expressing NK-cell markers.

The sequencing input was PBMCs. The receptors were gathered from a woman under 30 in good health. Both conserved end residues are part of each CDR3. Each record gives: J gene, D gene, clone size, V gene, CDR3 DNA, CDR3 protein. The D gene is left open where the match is weak. Not all rows give a size; the values are once, few, many and, for expanded clones, a class.

>TRBJ2-1|NA|few|TRBV5-1
TGCGCCAGCAGCTTCCCGGACCGTTATGAGCAGTTCTTC
CASSFPDRYEQFF
>TRBJ2-1|TRBD2|few|TRBV6-1
TGTGCCAGCAGACAGCGGGGTTCATACAATGAGCAGTTCTTC
CASRQRGSYNEQFF
>TRBJ2-5|TRBD2|NA|TRBV7-6
TGTGCCAGCAGCTTATTGCTAGCGGGGGAACAAGAGACCCAGTACTTC
CASSLLLAGEQETQYF
>TRBJ2-7|TRBD2|NA|TRBV4-1
TGCGCCAGCAGCCGAGGACTAGCGGGAGGTGGCGAGCAGTACTTC
CASSRGLAGGGEQYF
>TRBJ2-7|NA|NA|TRBV15
TGTGCCACCAGCAGTAGGGACGGAGGCTCCTACGAGCAGTACTTC
CATSSRDGGSYEQYF
>TRBJ1-1|NA|few|TRBV29-1
TGCAGCGTTGAATTCGGGGCCACTGAAGCTTTCTTT
CSVEFGATEAFF
>TRBJ2-5|NA|few|TRBV7-9
TGTGCCAGCAGCCCTCACTCTATGGAGACCCAGTACTTC
CASSPHSMETQYF
>TRBJ2-2|NA|NA|TRBV5-1
TGCGCCAGCAGCTTGTTCGCGGGGACCGGGGAGCTGTTTTTT
CASSLFAGTGELFF
>TRBJ2-5|NA|few|TRBV6-1
TGTGCCAGCAGTCTCACATGGCAAGAGACCCAGTACTTC
CASSLTWQETQYF
>TRBJ2-2|NA|few|TRBV15
TGTGCCACCAGCAGAGATTTAAGGCTGAACACCGGGGAGCTGTTTTTT
CATSRDLRLNTGELFF
>TRBJ2-1|NA|NA|TRBV6-2/TRBV6-3
TGTGCCAGCAGCCACCGAGGGGGGAGCTCCTACAATGAGCAGTTCTTC
CASSHRGGSSYNEQFF
>TRBJ1-1|NA|NA|TRBV12-5
TGTGCTAGTGGCCTGGCAGGGCTGGCAGAAGCTTTCTTT
CASGLAGLAEAFF
>TRBJ2-5|TRBD2|few|TRBV10-3
TGTGCCATCAGCGTTGGACTAGCGGGAGGGCCGGGAGAGACCCAGTACTTC
CAISVGLAGGPGETQYF
>TRBJ1-2|TRBD1|few|TRBV11-2
TGTGCCAGCAGCTTCGACAGGGCTACCTATGGCTACACCTTC
CASSFDRATYGYTF
>TRBJ2-5|NA|NA|TRBV4-2
TGTGCCAGCAGCCAAGAAGCCCGGGGGCTCGGGGAGACCCAGTACTTC
CASSQEARGLGETQYF
>TRBJ1-2|NA|NA|TRBV20-1
TGCAGTGCTAGTCGGTCCGGGGTCTATGGCTACACCTTC
CSASRSGVYGYTF
>TRBJ1-6|NA|NA|TRBV12-3/TRBV12-4
TGTGCCAGCAGTTCCCCCGGGAATTCACCCCTCCACTTT
CASSSPGNSPLHF
>TRBJ1-2|TRBD1|few|TRBV5-1
TGCGCCAGCAGCCCGGACAGGGATGGCTACACCTTC
CASSPDRDGYTF
>TRBJ2-3|NA|few|TRBV7-6
TGTGCCAGCAGCTTAGGGACCACGGGGGACACAGATACGCAGTATTTT
CASSLGTTGDTDTQYF
>TRBJ1-1|TRBD1|few|TRBV29-1
TGCAGCGTTGAAGATCTTGGGACAGGGAACACTGAAGCTTTCTTT
CSVEDLGTGNTEAFF
>TRBJ2-7|TRBD2|few|TRBV20-1
TGCAGTGCTACCGGGACTAGCGGGGCGGACGAGCAGTACTTC
CSATGTSGADEQYF
>TRBJ2-5|NA|few|TRBV5-1
TGCGCCAGCCAAAAGGGTTCAGGGCAAGAGACCCAGTACTTC
CASQKGSGQETQYF
>TRBJ1-1|NA|few|TRBV7-9
TGTGCCAGCAGCCGTTCTCAACAGGGTTACGACACTGAAGCTTTCTTT
CASSRSQQGYDTEAFF
>TRBJ1-5|TRBD1|NA|TRBV30
TGTGCCTGGGGGGCAGGGGGAAGCAATCAGCCCCAGCATTTT
CAWGAGGSNQPQHF
>TRBJ2-3|NA|NA|TRBV6-1
TGTGCCAGCAGCCCCAGGCTCGACAGGAGATACACAGATACGCAGTATTTT
CASSPRLDRRYTDTQYF
>TRBJ2-1|TRBD2|NA|TRBV5-1
TGCGCCAGCAGCTTGGACGGGGGGGCCAATGAGCAGTTCTTC
CASSLDGGANEQFF
>TRBJ2-7|NA|NA|TRBV20-1
TGCAGTGCTAGAGATGATCCCACTAGACGCGAGCAGTACTTC
CSARDDPTRREQYF
>TRBJ1-2|NA|NA|TRBV6-1
TGTGCCAGCAGGGCCAGACAGGACTATGGCTACACCTTC
CASRARQDYGYTF
>TRBJ1-3|NA|few|TRBV6-5
TGTGCCAGCAGTTACGGGGTCTCTGGAAACACCATATATTTT
CASSYGVSGNTIYF
>TRBJ2-2|NA|NA|TRBV29-1
TGCAGCGGGGTCGGCAACGGGGAGCTGTTTTTT
CSGVGNGELFF
>TRBJ1-1|NA|few|TRBV5-1
TGCGCCAGCAGCTTGGGAGGGATGAGCGCTGAAGCTTTCTTT
CASSLGGMSAEAFF
>TRBJ2-3|NA|NA|TRBV20-1
TGCAGTGCTAGAGGCCGGACTGGATCTAGCACAGATACGCAGTATTTT
CSARGRTGSSTDTQYF
>TRBJ1-1|NA|NA|TRBV7-9
TGTGCCAGCAGCCACGAGGGGTTGAACACTGAAGCTTTCTTT
CASSHEGLNTEAFF
>TRBJ1-1|TRBD1|many|TRBV12-3/TRBV12-4
TGTGCCAGCAGTTCGGGACAGGGTATCGGGACTGAAGCTTTCTTT
CASSSGQGIGTEAFF
>TRBJ2-7|TRBD2|few|TRBV20-1
TGCAGTGCTAGTAAGCCAGCGGGGGTATCCTACGAGCAGTACTTC
CSASKPAGVSYEQYF
>TRBJ2-7|TRBD1|NA|TRBV10-3
TGTGCCATCAATAAGGACACCCCAGGGGGCTACGAGCAGTACTTC
CAINKDTPGGYEQYF
>TRBJ1-2|TRBD1|NA|TRBV29-1
TGCAGCGCCCCGACAGGGAACTATGGCTACACCTTC
CSAPTGNYGYTF
>TRBJ2-1|TRBD2|NA|TRBV6-1
TGTGCCAGCAGCGGACTAGCGGGAGGATTCAATGAGCAGTTCTTC
CASSGLAGGFNEQFF
>TRBJ1-6|NA|NA|TRBV5-1
TGCGCCAGCAGCTTGGAGACTAGCGCACCCCTCCACTTT
CASSLETSAPLHF
>TRBJ2-7|TRBD2|NA|TRBV12-3/TRBV12-4
TGTGCCAGCAGTCGCGAGCGGGGTACCTACGAGCAGTACTTC
CASSRERGTYEQYF
>TRBJ2-7|TRBD2|few|TRBV20-1
TGCAGTGCTATTCGGCGGGAGGGCTACGAGCAGTACTTC
CSAIRREGYEQYF